The 3 T cell receptor beta chains below were found in one sample sequenced in a study of blood T cell repertoires in COVID-19. The data were produced by immunoSEQ multiplex PCR, yet TCRdb's version contains in-frame clones alone and is incomplete. There are about 150,000 clones in the sample; 86% occur only once, and 2.5% to 4% lies in the top ten. Sequenced input: peripheral blood. The receptors were gathered from a man in his 70s with acute or convalescent COVID-19.

The chain has TRBV5-8 and TRBJ2-3; 8 bases match TRBD1. The CDR3 loop spans 18 amino acids. J lost 2 bases, V lost 0 bases, and 11 bases had no gene match. The V gene's germline CDR1 is SGHTS and CDR2 YDEGEE. CDR3: CASSLATLTGGTTDTQYF. CDR3 nucleotides: TGTGCCAGCAGCTTGGCCACGCTTACAGGGGGAACCACAGATACGCAGTATTTT.

The V and J genes are TRBV28 and TRBJ2-1; TRBD2 agrees at 8 bases. Trimming at V came to 5 bases and at J to 8 bases, leaving 14 bases not matched to a gene. This CDR3 spans 16 amino acids. Germline V gives CDR1 MDHEN, CDR2 SYDVKM. CDR3 sequence reads: CASSPPSGSKVDEQFF. In DNA, the CDR3 is TGTGCCAGCAGTCCTCCCAGCGGGAGTAAAGTCGATGAGCAGTTCTTC.

This chain connects TRBV12-3 or TRBV12-4 to TRBJ2-1, with D perhaps TRBD1 (5 bases). This CDR3 comprises 12 residues. The V gene lost 2 bases and the J gene lost 9 bases, with 8 bases spanning the gap. CDR3 bases: TGTGCCAGCAGTTTAAACCAGGGTGAGCAGTTCTTC. This codes for CASSLNQGEQFF.